Shown below are 30 T cell receptor beta chains from a single sample sequenced in a study of T-cell reconstitution after alpha-beta-depleted transplantation in children. Unique molecular identifiers were used to barcode this TCRbeta library. TCRdb fed the PCR reads into MiXCR, producing one record per CDR3 protein. The data contain about 980,000 distinct CDR3 sequences, about 30% of them singletons. This material consisted of PBMCs, mostly from graft donor cells, taken 360 days after TCRalphabeta/CD19-depleted stem cell transplant. Every receptor here comes from a boy in the first two years of life who had a stem cell transplant for SCID, so the T cells may come from the graft donor.

The chain employs TRBV19 and TRBJ2-1; possible D gene TRBD1, 5 bases. This CDR3 spans 14 amino acids. In germline, CDR1 is LNHDA, CDR2 SQIVND (reference sequence). V lost 3 bases to trimming and J lost 3 bases, with 9 bases between them. This CDR3 is CASSIGRGYNEQFF. CDR3 in DNA: TGTGCCAGTAGTATTGGAAGGGGCTACAATGAGCAGTTCTTC.

The gene calls are TRBV12-3 or TRBV12-4 and TRBJ2-2; D remains ambiguous. Trimming left V 3 bases short and J 3 bases short, with 5 bases between. The CDR3 contains 13 residues. CDR3 sequence: CASSFADTGELFF. The CDR3 region has the DNA TGTGCCAGCAGTTTTGCGGACACCGGGGAGCTGTTTTTT.

The chain has TRBV5-1 and TRBJ1-1; D possibly corresponds to TRBD1 (5 bases). Germline V gene lookup returns CDR1 SGHRS and CDR2 YFSETQ. This CDR3 has 15 residues. Trimming removed 4 bases at V and 8 bases at J, with 21 bases between. In DNA, the CDR3 is TGCGCCAGCAGCCCTCCGGTGGTAGGGACGGTCGAAGCTTTCTTT. Protein product: CASSPPVVGTVEAFF.

The chain joins TRBV5-5 to TRBJ2-3; 7 nucleotides match TRBD1. V was pared by 5 bases and J by 2 bases, with 5 bases of the junction left unmatched. This CDR3 has 14 residues. CDR1 SGHKS and CDR2 YYEKEE come from the germline V gene (reference sequence). For the CDR3, the DNA is TGTGCCAGCAGACGGGACAGTGACACAGATACGCAGTATTTT. This translates into CASRRDSDTDTQYF.

This clonotype was seen a handful of times. This chain uses TRBV24-1 with TRBJ2-2; a weak D match, TRBD1 (6 bases). Trimming stripped 7 bases from V and 0 bases from J, with 14 bases between. Germline lookup yields CDR1 KGHDR and CDR2 SFDVKD. The CDR3 runs to 16 residues. CDR3 nucleotides: TGTGCCACCAGGGGTACAGGGACCCCGAACACCGGGGAGCTGTTTTTT. This encodes CATRGTGTPNTGELFF.

The CDR3 reads CASREAPLAGFDTGELFF. CDR3 DNA: TGTGCCAGCAGAGAAGCCCCACTAGCGGGGTTCGACACCGGGGAGCTGTTTTTT. This chain links TRBV4-2 with TRBJ2-2; TRBD2 agrees at 10 bases. The J segment lost 3 bases and the V segment lost 6 bases, leaving 13 bases of the junction unmatched. CDR1 and CDR2 from the germline V gene are LGHNA and YNFKEQ. This CDR3 has 18 amino acids.

This clonotype was detected a few times. This CDR3 is CASSRDRPVQPQHF. The CDR3 nucleotides are TGTGCCAGCAGTCGTGACAGGCCCGTTCAGCCCCAGCATTTT. The chain uses TRBV12-3 or TRBV12-4 and TRBJ1-5; weak D call: TRBD1 (6 bases). This CDR3 comprises 14 residues. Trimming took 5 bases from V and 6 from J, leaving 14 bases between them.

This clonotype came up a few times. The gene calls are TRBV18 and TRBJ1-3, with D hard to call. Trimming removed 1 base from V and 0 bases from J, with 10 bases in between. Germline V lookup: CDR1 KGHSH, CDR2 LQKENI. The CDR3 length is 16 residues. CDR3 sequence (DNA): TGTGCCAGCTCACCACTCCAGGAGGACTCTGGAAACACCATATATTTT. It yields the protein CASSPLQEDSGNTIYF.

This clonotype was detected only once. The rearrangement joins TRBV6-5 to TRBJ1-1; 7 bases map to TRBD1. Germline trimming cut 6 bases from V and 7 bases from J; bases unmatched to any gene: 5. The CDR3 spans 12 residues. The germline V gene encodes CDR1 MNHEY and CDR2 SVGAGI. The CDR3 region is CASSRGQDEAFF. The CDR3 DNA follows: TGTGCCAGCAGCCGTGGACAGGATGAAGCTTTCTTT.

This chain uses TRBV6-5 with TRBJ1-2, with a tentative D call TRBD1 (5 bases). In germline, CDR1 is MNHEY, CDR2 SVGAGI. Trimming took 6 bases from V and 0 from J, leaving 11 bases between them. This CDR3 is 14 amino acids long. The CDR3 coding sequence is TGTGCCAGCAGGCCCTGGGGGGCTAACTATGGCTACACCTTC. Its translation: CASRPWGANYGYTF.

This clonotype was picked up a small number of times. This rearrangement joins TRBV13 to TRBJ2-7, with 7 bases identical to TRBD2. J was trimmed by 7 bases and V by 2 bases; bases with no gene match: 5. Germline V gene sequence: CDR1 PRHDT, CDR2 FYEKMQ (reference sequence). The CDR3 has 13 residues. CDR3 residues: CASSLQAGWEQYF. The DNA for the CDR3 is TGTGCCAGCAGCTTACAAGCGGGGTGGGAGCAGTACTTC. The whole variable domain, remainder taken from reference TRBV13 and TRBJ2-7, is AAGVIQSPRHLIKEKRETATLKCYPIPRHDTVYWYQQGPGQDPQFLISFYEKMQSDKGSIPDRFSAQQFSDYHSELNMSSLELGDSALYFCASSLQAGWEQYFGPGTRLTVT.

The rearrangement uses TRBV9 and TRBJ2-1; TRBD1 might be the D (5 bases). CDR3 length: 15 amino acids. Per the germline V gene, CDR1 is SGDLS and CDR2 is YYNGEE. Trimming left V 1 base short and J 4 bases short, with 12 bases between. CDR3 loop: CASSVSHQGYNEQFF. CDR3 nucleotide sequence: TGTGCCAGCAGCGTAAGTCATCAGGGTTACAATGAGCAGTTCTTC. Filled out from reference TRBV9 and TRBJ2-1, the complete variable domain reads DSGVTQTPKHLITATGQRVTLRCSPRSGDLSVYWYQQSLDQGLQFLIQYYNGEERAKGNILERFSAQQFPDLHSELNLSSLELGDSALYFCASSVSHQGYNEQFFGPGTRLTVL.

This clonotype has more than one count but fewer than ten. V is TRBV11-2 and J is TRBJ2-2, with D hard to call. Germline lookup yields CDR1 SGHAT and CDR2 FQNNGV. This CDR3 is built from 14 residues. V shed 1 base and J shed 10 bases, with 13 bases lying between them. The CDR3: CASSLAAVELELFF. The CDR3 bases are TGTGCCAGCAGCTTAGCTGCCGTTGAGCTGGAGCTGTTTTTT.

The chain employs TRBV7-8 and TRBJ2-1, with D uncertain. The CDR3 consists of 15 residues. The germline V gene has CDR1 SGHVS and CDR2 FQNEAQ. Trimming took off 5 bases at V and 0 bases at J, with 11 bases between the two ends. The CDR3 loop reads CASSGSLSSYNEQFF. The CDR3 DNA reads as TGTGCCAGCAGCGGAAGTCTGAGCTCCTACAATGAGCAGTTCTTC.

This clonotype was detected a few times. The chain is built from TRBV5-1 and TRBJ2-3; D unresolved. This CDR3 region has 15 residues. The V gene lost 2 bases and the J gene lost 5 bases, with 15 bases spanning the gap. The V gene's germline CDR1 is SGHRS and CDR2 YFSETQ. The CDR3 nucleotides are TGCGCCAGCAGCTTCGGACCCGGGTTGAAAGATACGCAGTATTTT. This sequence encodes CASSFGPGLKDTQYF.

This clonotype was counted between two and nine times. The CDR3 nucleotides are TGTGCCAGCAGTCTTTCAGGGGGCGAGAAGACCCAGTACTTC. It yields the protein CASSLSGGEKTQYF. This chain joins TRBV12-3 or TRBV12-4 and TRBJ2-5; 8 positions match TRBD1. CDR3 length: 14 amino acids. J gave up 6 bases and V 5 bases, and 8 bases lay outside the gene matches.

This clonotype was seen only a few times. This chain links TRBV29-1 with TRBJ2-1, with D hard to call. Per the germline V gene, CDR1 is SQVTM and CDR2 is ANQGSEA. V was cut by 4 bases and J by 0 bases, with 19 bases left in between. The CDR3 has 17 residues. The CDR3 here is CSVVSRRGASSYNEQFF. The CDR3 bases are TGCAGCGTTGTCAGTCGGCGCGGCGCAAGCTCCTACAATGAGCAGTTCTTC.

CDR3 loop: CASSDSLNTGELFF. The CDR3 DNA reads as TGTGCCAGCAGTGACAGCCTCAACACCGGGGAGCTGTTTTTT. The chain links TRBV2 to TRBJ2-2; D ambiguous. The CDR3 spans 14 residues. Germline CDR1 and CDR2: SNHLY and FYNNEI. Trimming cost V 3 bases and J 2 bases, with 7 bases left between them.

V gene TRBV28 combines with J gene TRBJ1-6; D is unclear. This CDR3 contains 14 residues. V was cut by 5 bases and J by 6 bases, with 11 bases left in between. Germline V gene lookup returns CDR1 MDHEN and CDR2 SYDVKM. CDR3 in DNA: TGTGCCAGCAGTCCAGACACCCTTAATTCACCCCTCCACTTT. Its translation: CASSPDTLNSPLHF.

This clonotype occurred a few times. This CDR3 is CSVEDRREQYF. The CDR3 DNA follows: TGCAGCGTTGAAGATCGTCGGGAGCAGTACTTC. The chain links TRBV29-1 to TRBJ2-7, with D unclear. Germline loops: CDR1 SQVTM, CDR2 ANQGSEA. This CDR3 spans 11 amino acids. V gave up 0 bases and J gave up 7 bases, with 7 bases separating them.

This clonotype has more than one count but fewer than ten. The chain is built from TRBV7-9 and TRBJ1-5, with TRBD1 as a possible D gene (5 bases). Trimming took 5 bases from V and 6 from J, leaving 11 bases between them. Germline-derived CDR1 and CDR2 are SEHNR and FQNEAQ (reference sequence). The CDR3 is 13 residues long. The CDR3: CASSDQGVQPQHF. The CDR3 DNA reads TGTGCCAGCAGCGATCAGGGAGTTCAGCCCCAGCATTTT.

This clonotype was recorded many times. The chain joins TRBV20-1 to TRBJ2-1, with no clear D. This CDR3 is 13 amino acids long. The germline CDR1 and CDR2 sequences are DFQATT and SNEGSKA (reference sequence). The V end lost 0 bases, the J end lost 3 bases, and 6 bases lay between the germline ends. The CDR3 bases are TGCAGTGCTAGAGAATACAGCTACAATGAGCAGTTCTTC. Encoded protein: CSAREYSYNEQFF.

This clonotype was detected only a few times. The chain carries TRBV12-3 or TRBV12-4 and TRBJ2-5; no clear D. CDR3 size: 15 residues. V was trimmed by 6 bases and J by 4 bases, leaving 18 bases between them. Written as DNA, the CDR3 is TGTGCCAGCAGAAGCGAAAGGTATACGGCAGAGACCCAGTACTTC. This encodes CASRSERYTAETQYF.

The chain links TRBV20-1 to TRBJ2-2; D uncertain. Trimming cost V 6 bases and J 3 bases, with 8 bases left between them. The germline gives CDR1 DFQATT, CDR2 SNEGSKA (reference sequence). CDR3 length: 12 residues. The CDR3 nucleotides read TGCAGTGCCGCGACTCACACCGGGGAGCTGTTTTTT. Translation: CSAATHTGELFF.

Concerning this clonotype: The junction departs from germline at one end; a sequencing error may be responsible. The J gene is TRBJ2-2, the V gene TRBV7-3, with a possible D match to TRBD2 (7 bases). The germline CDR1 and CDR2 sequences are SGHTA and FQGTGA. The CDR3 runs 15 residues. This chain's CDR3 is CASSLLPPGGGELIF. Here the CDR3 DNA reads TGTGCCAGCAGCTTACTACCGCCCGGAGGGGGGGAGCTGATTTTT.

This rearrangement joins TRBV4-1 to TRBJ2-2, with TRBD2 identical over 9 bases. V shed 5 bases and J 2 bases; nucleotides not matched to a gene: 12. CDR1 and CDR2 (germline): MGHRA, YSYEKL. The CDR3 length is 18 residues. CDR3 region: CASSATRRTSANTGELFF. The CDR3 region has the DNA TGCGCCAGCAGCGCGACACGAAGGACTAGCGCCAACACCGGGGAGCTGTTTTTT.

The chain couples TRBV20-1 to TRBJ2-5; D may be TRBD1 (6 bases). The CDR3 length is 12 residues. Germline V gives CDR1 DFQATT, CDR2 SNEGSKA (reference sequence). Trimming removed 6 bases at V and 5 bases at J, with 13 bases between. CDR3 in DNA: TGCAGTGCCCCGGGACAAGTGGAGACCCAGTACTTC. Translation: CSAPGQVETQYF.

The chain combines TRBV12-3 or TRBV12-4 with TRBJ2-5; 8 bases match TRBD1. Unmatched junction bases numbered 14, after V lost 5 bases and J lost 6 bases. The CDR3 spans 16 residues. The CDR3 sequence: CASSVQGQALEQTQYF. For the CDR3, the DNA is TGTGCCAGCAGTGTACAGGGACAGGCCCTCGAGCAGACCCAGTACTTC.

The chain has TRBV4-1 and TRBJ2-1, with a tentative D call TRBD2 (6 bases). V lost 1 base to trimming and J lost 8 bases, with 18 bases between them. Germline V gives CDR1 MGHRA, CDR2 YSYEKL. The CDR3 is 16 residues long. The CDR3 bases are TGCGCCAGCAGCCAAGCGAAACTAGCAATGTACGATGAGCAGTTCTTC. Translating it yields CASSQAKLAMYDEQFF.

This clonotype occurred a few times. J is TRBJ2-7 and V is TRBV3-1; D remains unclear. Germline V gives CDR1 LGHDT, CDR2 YNNKEL (reference sequence). This CDR3 contains 13 residues. V was clipped by 3 bases and J by 3 bases, with 9 bases between them. The CDR3 sequence is CASSHFGNYEQYF. In DNA, the CDR3 is TGTGCCAGCAGCCATTTCGGAAACTACGAGCAGTACTTC.